Below are 4 T cell receptor beta chains sequenced from a single sample in a study of shared clonotypes between healthy human individuals. Profiled with immunoSEQ multiplex PCR; TCRdb holds only in-frame clones, not every one. In the table there are about 2 million clones, 85% to 95% of which are singletons. Sequencing used naive CD4+ T cells sorted from blood. Described subset: CD45RA+ positively selected. The receptors come from a man younger than 35 in good health.

The chain recombines TRBV6-1 with TRBJ2-6; D is ambiguous. The germline CDR1 and CDR2 sequences are MNHNS and SASEGT. Trimming stripped 5 bases from V and 4 bases from J, with 3 bases between. The length of the CDR3 is 12 residues. CDR3 sequence (DNA): TGTGCCAGCAGTCAGGGGGCCAACGTCCTGACTTTC. Residues: CASSQGANVLTF.

The genes are TRBV2 and TRBJ1-4; D remains unclear. Trimming removed 6 bases at V and 3 bases at J, with 14 bases between. Germline CDR1 and CDR2: SNHLY and FYNNEI. This CDR3 spans 15 amino acids. The CDR3 loop is CASRREGSANEKLFF. CDR3 DNA: TGTGCCAGCAGACGGGAAGGGAGTGCTAATGAAAAACTGTTTTTT.

V usage is TRBV7-2 and J usage is TRBJ2-7; tentatively, D is TRBD1 (6 bases). TRBJ2-1 matches the DNA end more closely, so the J call is doubtful. This CDR3 is 14 amino acids long. CDR1 and CDR2 from the germline V gene are SGHTA and FQGNSA. CDR3 in DNA: TGTGCCAGCAGCCGGCCGGGACATTACAATGAGCAGTTCTTC. Translating it yields CASSRPGHYNEQFF.

J is TRBJ2-1 and V is TRBV5-4; D perhaps matches TRBD1 (5 bases). V gave up 0 bases and J gave up 10 bases, with 17 bases separating them. The CDR3 runs to 15 residues. CDR1 and CDR2 from the germline V gene are SGHNT and YYREEE (reference sequence). CDR3: CASSLGGQVLREQFF. The CDR3 DNA reads TGTGCCAGCAGCTTGGGGGGCCAGGTCCTTAGGGAGCAGTTCTTC. The full variable domain, completed using reference TRBV5-4 and TRBJ2-1, is ETGVTQSPTHLIKTRGQQVTLRCSSQSGHNTVSWYQQALGQGPQFIFQYYREEENGRGNFPPRFSGLQFPNYSSELNVNALELDDSALYLCASSLGGQVLREQFFGPGTRLTVL.